The source of this T cell receptor (beta chain) is a study of T cells after posttransplantation cyclophosphamide. Study outcomes and limitations: After PTCy, TRB diversity resembled that of CNI/methotrexate controls. Skin or GI-infiltrating T cells shared few TRB sequences with blood.

Generated by immunoSEQ multiplex PCR, the TCRdb table keeps only in-frame clones and is missing some. The sample includes tens of thousands of clones, roughly 73% of them seen just once. As for this clone: The antigen remains undetermined.

The CDR3 consists of 14 residues. V gave up 6 bases and J gave up 4 bases, with 14 bases separating them. CDR1 and CDR2 from the germline V gene are SGHDN and FVKESK. Busulfan-fludarabine conditioning, marrow transplant, and cyclophosphamide on days +3 and +4 were administered. The source is a female patient between 35 and 55 years old who received an allogeneic stem cell transplant from a related donor, was CMV-positive, and had no GVHD. The graft donor may have contributed some T cells. Sequences were derived from CD4+ T cells sorted from blood, sampled approximately 1,900 days after a stem cell transplant with posttransplant cyclophosphamide. V and J are TRBV14 and TRBJ2-3; perhaps TRBD1 as D (7 bases). This chain's CDR3 is CASSGQGGADTQYF. CDR3 DNA sequence: TGTGCCAGCAGTGGGCAGGGGGGTGCAGATACGCAGTATTTT.